Listed below are T cell receptor beta chains from one sample, sequenced in a study of blood T cell repertoires in COVID-19. TCRdb's table, derived via immunoSEQ multiplex PCR, lists solely in-frame clones and lacks some. The profile shows over 400,000 clones, 86% of them singletons. Sequenced input: peripheral blood. Receptor source: a woman in her twenties or thirties with active or convalescent COVID-19. Both conserved end residues are part of each CDR3. The order of the fields is V gene, clone size, D gene, J gene, CDR3 protein, CDR3 DNA. D genes are given only for firm matches. Clone size is stated in some rows and not others, as once, few, many or a class when expanded.

TRBV5-1,-,-,TRBJ1-4,CASSLARGAEEKLFF,TGCGCCAGCAGCTTGGCCCGGGGGGCTGAAGAAAAACTGTTTTTT
TRBV19,once,-,TRBJ2-1,CASSNSPRAEQFF,TGTGCCAGTAGTAATTCCCCGAGGGCCGAGCAGTTCTTC
TRBV2,-,TRBD2,TRBJ2-5,CASKGSSGNRGWETQYF,TGTGCCAGCAAGGGGTCTAGCGGAAATAGGGGCTGGGAGACCCAGTACTTC
TRBV18,-,TRBD1,TRBJ2-7,CASSRDRAGFEQYF,TGTGCCAGCTCACGGGACAGGGCCGGGTTCGAGCAGTACTTC
TRBV28,-,TRBD1,TRBJ1-2,CASSQGAGYGYTF,TGTGCCAGCAGTCAGGGGGCAGGGTATGGCTACACCTTC
TRBV4-1,-,-,TRBJ2-1,CASSQERGGNEQFF,TGCGCCAGCAGCCAAGAAAGAGGAGGGAATGAGCAGTTCTTC
TRBV27,few,-,TRBJ1-5,CASSPQVAYSNQPQHF,TGTGCCAGCAGCCCCCAAGTAGCCTATAGCAATCAGCCCCAGCATTTT
TRBV5-1,-,TRBD2,TRBJ2-1,CASSFRSGGYNEQFF,TGCGCCAGCAGCTTCCGCAGCGGGGGTTACAATGAGCAGTTCTTC
TRBV25-1,-,-,TRBJ1-6,CASSDLNSPLHF,TGTGCCAGCAGTGACCTCAATTCACCCCTCCACTTT
TRBV7-2,-,-,TRBJ2-5,CASSLGLKETQYF,TGTGCCAGCAGCTTAGGACTGAAGGAGACCCAGTACTTC
TRBV6-5,-,TRBD1,TRBJ2-5,CASSYSQGAETQYF,TGTGCCAGCAGTTACTCCCAGGGGGCGGAGACCCAGTACTTC
TRBV12-3/TRBV12-4,-,-,TRBJ2-3,CASRRESRAYF,TGTGCCAGCAGGAGGGAAAGTCGTGCGTATTTT
TRBV6-6,once,-,TRBJ2-7,CASSYNGGAEYEQYF,TGTGCCAGCAGTTACAATGGGGGCGCCGAGTACGAGCAGTACTTC
TRBV4-1,-,-,TRBJ2-3,CASSQERRPTDTQYF,TGCGCCAGCAGCCAAGAGAGGCGGCCCACAGATACGCAGTATTTT
TRBV3-1/TRBV3-2,-,TRBD1,TRBJ2-3,CASSPGQGRSDTQYF,TGTGCCAGCAGCCCCGGACAGGGTCGGTCAGATACGCAGTATTTT
TRBV30,-,TRBD1,TRBJ1-1,CAWRATGTGVGEAFF,TGTGCCTGGAGAGCAACCGGGACAGGGGTAGGTGAAGCTTTCTTT
TRBV6-4,few,-,TRBJ1-1,CASRGSRATNTEAFF,TGTGCCAGCAGGGGGAGTAGGGCTACAAACACTGAAGCTTTCTTT
TRBV20-1,once,-,TRBJ1-2,CSAGDTPGYTF,TGCAGTGCGGGGGACACTCCTGGCTACACCTTC
TRBV9,-,-,TRBJ2-1,CASSVGGGEQFF,TGTGCCAGCAGCGTAGGGGGAGGAGAGCAGTTCTTC